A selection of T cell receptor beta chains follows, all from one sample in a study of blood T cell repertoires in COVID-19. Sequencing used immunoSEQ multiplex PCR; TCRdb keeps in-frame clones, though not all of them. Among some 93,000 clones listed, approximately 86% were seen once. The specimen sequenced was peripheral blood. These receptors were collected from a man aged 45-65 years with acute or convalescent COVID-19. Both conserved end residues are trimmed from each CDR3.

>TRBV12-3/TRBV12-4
ASRIGSNQPQH
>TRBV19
ASSFRGRSYEQY
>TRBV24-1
ATQVRTGGKNEQF
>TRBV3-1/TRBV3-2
ASSQDVGSTGVEQY
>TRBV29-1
SYYGQGRAFNEQF
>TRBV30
AWSGGAGTANTEAF
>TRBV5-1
ASSLGEGSGNQPQH
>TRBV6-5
ASSLSPDTGELF
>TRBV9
ASSVAAESYEQY
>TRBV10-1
ASSPDRGAGELF
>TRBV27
ASSLERGRYEQY
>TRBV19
ASSRDLSYEQY
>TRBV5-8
ASKKRGQGAPEQY